Listed here are 16 T cell receptor beta chains from one sample, sequenced in a study of blood T cells in healthy people across ages. Alongside a J-beta primer mix, a sample-barcoded 5' primer served in a second PCR lasting roughly 7 to 11 cycles. One entry per CDR3 protein, called by TCRdb with MiXCR from the 5' RACE reads. The table has over a million distinct CDR3 sequences, roughly 40% seen once; the top ten hold less than 8%. The sequenced sample consisted of blood. Receptor source: a woman aged 18-29 years in good health.

In this sample, this clonotype turned up a few times. V and J are TRBV2 and TRBJ2-7; 9 positions match TRBD1. Germline values: CDR1 SNHLY, CDR2 FYNNEI. The CDR3 sequence is 14 residues long. After removal of 6 bases from V and 7 bases from J, the junction contained 10 bases not matched to a gene. The CDR3 loop is CASRGQGAYNEQYF. DNA for the CDR3: TGTGCCAGCAGGGGACAGGGTGCCTACAATGAGCAGTACTTC. Filled out from reference TRBV2 and TRBJ2-7, the complete variable domain reads EPEVTQTPSHQVTQMGQEVILRCVPISNHLYFYWYRQILGQKVEFLVSFYNNEISEKSEIFDDQFSVERPDGSNFTLKIRSTKLEDSAMYFCASRGQGAYNEQYFGPGTRLTVT.

This clonotype was seen only once. The chain links TRBV4-2 to TRBJ2-1; 14 bases fit TRBD2. With V trimmed by 4 bases and J by 10 bases, 6 bases remained unmatched. This CDR3 region has 15 residues. Germline lookup yields CDR1 LGHNA and CDR2 YNFKEQ. The CDR3 DNA is TGTGCCAGCAGCCTGGGGACTAGCGGGAGCCAGGAGCAGTTCTTC. Translation: CASSLGTSGSQEQFF.

This clonotype was recorded many times. J is TRBJ2-7 and V is TRBV29-1; D uncertain. This CDR3 comprises 13 residues. V was clipped by 0 bases and J by 3 bases, with 9 bases between them. CDR1 SQVTM and CDR2 ANQGSEA come from the germline V gene. The CDR3 spells CSVEDLGSYEQYF. DNA of the CDR3: TGCAGCGTTGAAGATCTCGGCAGCTACGAGCAGTACTTC.

This clonotype came up a few times. This chain links TRBV20-1 with TRBJ2-7; 7 bases are a match to TRBD2. CDR3 length equals 13 residues. The junction had 6 bases not matched to a gene; V was cut back by 4 bases and J by 3 bases. Germline CDR1 and CDR2: DFQATT and SNEGSKA (reference sequence). The CDR3 reads CSANRDYLYEQYF. The CDR3 bases are TGCAGTGCTAACCGGGACTACCTCTACGAGCAGTACTTC.

This chain joins TRBV11-2 and TRBJ2-1; D is unclear. V lost 5 bases, J lost 6 bases, and 8 bases lay in between. There are 12 residues in the CDR3. In germline, CDR1 is SGHAT, CDR2 FQNNGV. CDR3 sequence: CASSASVNEQFF. The CDR3 DNA follows: TGTGCCAGCAGCGCCTCCGTCAATGAGCAGTTCTTC.

This chain uses TRBV5-1 with TRBJ2-5, with D possibly being TRBD1 (6 bases). V lost 4 bases to trimming and J lost 1 base, with 11 bases between them. Germline V gene lookup returns CDR1 SGHRS and CDR2 YFSETQ. This CDR3 contains 14 residues. For the CDR3, the DNA is TGCGCCAGCAGCCAACAGGGAATCCAAGAGACCCAGTACTTC. The encoded protein is CASSQQGIQETQYF.

This chain connects TRBV9 to TRBJ1-6, with D possibly matching TRBD1 (5 bases). The CDR3 sequence is 17 residues long. V lost 7 bases, J lost 0 bases, and 17 bases lay in between. Looked up from germline, CDR1 is SGDLS and CDR2 is YYNGEE. The CDR3 reads CASAGGDVNSYNSPLHF. In DNA form, the CDR3 reads TGTGCCAGCGCGGGTGGGGACGTTAACTCCTATAATTCACCCCTCCACTTT.

The J gene is TRBJ1-5, the V gene TRBV30; D unclear. The CDR3 runs 13 residues. Germline CDR1 reads GTSNPN; CDR2 reads SVGIG (reference sequence). V lost 1 base, J lost 5 bases, and 9 bases lay in between. CDR3 sequence (DNA): TGTGCCTGGAGTGCAAATGACTATCAGCCCCAGCATTTT. This sequence encodes CAWSANDYQPQHF.

This clonotype was seen a handful of times. This chain links TRBV20-1 with TRBJ2-1; D is perhaps TRBD2 (7 bases). CDR1 is DFQATT and CDR2 is SNEGSKA in the germline V gene (reference sequence). The CDR3 is 16 amino acids. Trimming removed 4 bases at V and 7 bases at J, with 23 bases between. The CDR3 sequence: CSAILLRGAGWNEQFF. As DNA, the CDR3 is TGCAGTGCTATCCTCTTACGGGGGGCCGGGTGGAATGAGCAGTTCTTC.

This clonotype was counted once. The V call is TRBV6-1, the J call TRBJ2-5; perhaps D is TRBD1 or TRBD2 (5 bases each). Germline CDR1 MNHNS, CDR2 SASEGT. V was shortened by 0 bases and J by 11 bases, with 16 bases between the two germline ends. This CDR3 has 14 residues. This chain's CDR3 is CASSEAGPPRGQYF. Here the CDR3 DNA reads TGTGCCAGCAGTGAAGCGGGGCCCCCTCGCGGGCAGTACTTC.

The CDR3 protein is CSARGSVKETQYF. In DNA, the CDR3 is TGCAGTGCTAGAGGGTCAGTAAAAGAGACCCAGTACTTC. V gene TRBV20-1 combines with J gene TRBJ2-5, with no clear D. The CDR3 is 13 amino acids. V was trimmed by 1 base and J by 3 bases, leaving 9 bases between them. CDR1 DFQATT and CDR2 SNEGSKA come from the germline V gene (reference sequence).

This chain links TRBV20-1 with TRBJ2-1; 16 bases map to TRBD2. Germline CDR1 DFQATT, CDR2 SNEGSKA (reference sequence). The CDR3 sequence is 17 residues long. The V segment lost 1 base and the J segment 8 bases; nucleotides outside the gene matches: 8. The CDR3 bases are TGCAGTGCTAGAGCGGGACTAGCGGGGGGGCTGGGTGATGAGCAGTTCTTC. This codes for CSARAGLAGGLGDEQFF.

The rearrangement uses TRBV10-3 and TRBJ2-3, with TRBD2 matching 12 bases. CDR3 size: 15 residues. Germline V lookup: CDR1 ENHRY, CDR2 SYGVKD. The trim removed 4 bases at V and 4 bases at J, leaving 3 bases unmatched. CDR3 region: CAISASGGVSDTQYF. In DNA form, the CDR3 reads TGTGCCATCAGTGCTAGCGGGGGGGTATCAGATACGCAGTATTTT.

The J gene is TRBJ2-4, the V gene TRBV10-3, with D perhaps assigned TRBD1 or TRBD2 (5 bases each). The J call could be wrong; TRBJ2-7 is a better fit for the DNA end. The germline CDR1 and CDR2 sequences are ENHRY and SYGVKD. There are 13 residues in the CDR3. In nucleotides, the CDR3 is TGTGCCATCAGTGTGGGGACGGCCTACGAGCAGTACTTC. It encodes CAISVGTAYEQYF.

The rearrangement joins TRBV2 to TRBJ2-7; 12 nucleotides align to TRBD1. Germline V gene sequence: CDR1 SNHLY, CDR2 FYNNEI. The trim removed 7 bases at V and 5 bases at J, leaving 6 bases unmatched. The CDR3 is 14 amino acids. The CDR3 DNA is TGTGCCAGCAAGTCCGGGACAGGGGGCAACGAGCAGTACTTC. Translation: CASKSGTGGNEQYF. Filled out from reference TRBV2 and TRBJ2-7, the complete variable domain reads EPEVTQTPSHQVTQMGQEVILRCVPISNHLYFYWYRQILGQKVEFLVSFYNNEISEKSEIFDDQFSVERPDGSNFTLKIRSTKLEDSAMYFCASKSGTGGNEQYFGPGTRLTVT.

CDR3 sequence: CASTHPGGLGGYTF. In DNA, the CDR3 is TGTGCCAGCACCCACCCGGGGGGGCTCGGTGGCTACACCTTC. The gene calls are TRBV6-1 and TRBJ1-2; possible D gene TRBD1, 6 bases. CDR3 length: 14 amino acids. Trimming stripped 7 bases from V and 7 bases from J, with 19 bases between. Germline V gene lookup returns CDR1 MNHNS and CDR2 SASEGT.